This is a list of T cell receptor beta chains from one sample in a study of T-cell reconstitution after alpha-beta-depleted transplantation in children. TCRdb recomputed calls from the PCR reads with MiXCR, one row per CDR3 protein. Of under 6,500 distinct CDR3 sequences in the sample, approximately 16% were seen once. The sequences come from PBMCs, mostly from graft donor cells, collected 60 days after TCRalphabeta/CD19-depleted stem cell transplant. The receptors were sampled from a male patient between 10 and 17 years old who had a stem cell transplant for acute myeloid leukemia, so the T cells may come from the graft donor. CDR3s include the opening cysteine and the closing phenylalanine or tryptophan. A D gene is named only where the DNA matches it firmly. The size of a clone is reported for some rows only, either as once, few or many, or as a class for expanded clones.

size: few; J: TRBJ2-3; D: TRBD1; V: TRBV28; DNA: TGTGCCAGCAGTTTAGGGACAGGGTTCACAGATACGCAGTATTTT; CDR3: CASSLGTGFTDTQYF
size: NA; J: TRBJ2-4; D: NA; V: TRBV5-6; DNA: TGTGCCAGCAGCCCACTGCGAAGGCCTTTAGCCAAAAACATTCAGTACTTC; CDR3: CASSPLRRPLAKNIQYF
size: NA; J: TRBJ1-2; D: NA; V: TRBV3-1; DNA: TGTGCCAGCACCCAAGATAAGGACTTCCTTTATGGCTACACCTTC; CDR3: CASTQDKDFLYGYTF
size: NA; J: TRBJ2-3; D: NA; V: TRBV30; DNA: TGTGCCTGGAGTGTACCTCACAGGCGCACAGATACGCAGTATTTT; CDR3: CAWSVPHRRTDTQYF
size: medium-sized; J: TRBJ1-1; D: NA; V: TRBV30; DNA: TGTGCCTGGAGTGGCGACACTGAAGCTTTCTTT; CDR3: CAWSGDTEAFF
size: hyperexpanded; J: TRBJ1-2; D: NA; V: TRBV6-5; DNA: TGTGCCAGCAGTTACTCGGGCATAGGCGATGGCTACACCTTC; CDR3: CASSYSGIGDGYTF
size: NA; J: TRBJ2-7; D: TRBD1; V: TRBV27; DNA: TGTGCCAGCAGTTTATCAGACAGGGTAAGCTCCTACGAGCAGTACTTC; CDR3: CASSLSDRVSSYEQYF
size: NA; J: TRBJ1-5; D: TRBD1; V: TRBV15; DNA: TGTGCCACCAGCAGGGACCGACAGGGGAATCAGCCCCAGCATTTT; CDR3: CATSRDRQGNQPQHF
size: medium-sized; J: TRBJ2-1; D: TRBD2; V: TRBV3-1; DNA: TGTGCCAGCAGCCGGACTAGCGGGAGCACCGCATACAATGAGCAGTTCTTC; CDR3: CASSRTSGSTAYNEQFF
size: medium-sized; J: TRBJ2-1; D: TRBD2; V: TRBV4-1; DNA: TGCGCCAGCAGCCATGCGCCGGGACTAGCGGGAGGGTACGAGAAAAATGAGCAGTTCTTC; CDR3: CASSHAPGLAGGYEKNEQFF
size: few; J: TRBJ2-6; D: TRBD1; V: TRBV5-7; DNA: TGTGCCAGCAGCCTCTCGACAGGGCCCACCTCTGGGGCCAACGTCCTGACTTTC; CDR3: CASSLSTGPTSGANVLTF
size: NA; J: TRBJ1-4; D: NA; V: TRBV5-1; DNA: TGCGCCAGCAGCTTGCAGGGGATAAATGAAAAACTGTTTTTT; CDR3: CASSLQGINEKLFF
size: medium-sized; J: TRBJ2-7; D: NA; V: TRBV7-9; DNA: TGTGCCAGCAGCTTGAACACCTTGGACGAGCAGTACTTC; CDR3: CASSLNTLDEQYF
size: few; J: TRBJ2-1; D: TRBD1; V: TRBV7-2; DNA: TGTGCCAGCAGCTTAGTATGGGACAGGGGGTCCAATGAGCAGTTCTTC; CDR3: CASSLVWDRGSNEQFF
size: medium-sized; J: TRBJ2-1; D: TRBD2; V: TRBV7-7; DNA: TGTGCTAGCAGCAGCACTAGCGGGGCCTCCTACAATGAGCAGTTCTTC; CDR3: CASSSTSGASYNEQFF
size: medium-sized; J: TRBJ2-5; D: TRBD2; V: TRBV5-1; DNA: TGCGCCAGCAGCGCGGGAGACTCGGAGACCCAGTACTTC; CDR3: CASSAGDSETQYF
size: few; J: TRBJ1-1; D: NA; V: TRBV20-1; DNA: TGCAGTGCTGGGAACACATTGAACACTGAAGCTTTCTTT; CDR3: CSAGNTLNTEAFF
size: NA; J: TRBJ2-3; D: NA; V: TRBV20-1; DNA: TGCAGTACGTGGGGGCGATTCACAGATACGCAGTATTTT; CDR3: CSTWGRFTDTQYF
size: few; J: TRBJ1-3; D: NA; V: TRBV12-3/TRBV12-4; DNA: TGTGCCAGCAGTTTAGGTCGCTCTGGAAACACCATATATTTT; CDR3: CASSLGRSGNTIYF
size: few; J: TRBJ2-1; D: TRBD2; V: TRBV24-1; DNA: TGTGCCACCAGTAAACTAGCGGGAGTCGGTGAGCAGTTCTTC; CDR3: CATSKLAGVGEQFF
size: medium-sized; J: TRBJ2-2; D: TRBD2; V: TRBV6-2/TRBV6-3; DNA: TGTGCCAGCAGTTACGGTTTAGCGGGAACCGGGGAGCTGTTTTTT; CDR3: CASSYGLAGTGELFF
size: medium-sized; J: TRBJ1-4; D: NA; V: TRBV6-5; DNA: TGTGCCAGCAGTCCTATGGGGGCCCGGGAAAAACTGTTTTTT; CDR3: CASSPMGAREKLFF
size: NA; J: TRBJ2-6; D: NA; V: TRBV19; DNA: TGTGCCAGTACTCTACTCAACTCTGGGGCCAACGTCCTGACTTTC; CDR3: CASTLLNSGANVLTF
size: few; J: TRBJ2-5; D: TRBD2; V: TRBV4-3; DNA: TGCGCCAGCAGCCAAGTAGTGTTGGGCGGGAGGGGGCAAGAGACCCAGTACTTC; CDR3: CASSQVVLGGRGQETQYF
size: few; J: TRBJ1-6; D: NA; V: TRBV20-1; DNA: TGCAGTGCTAGAGATCAATTGAGGGGGGGGCTCTATAATTCACCCCTCCACTTT; CDR3: CSARDQLRGGLYNSPLHF
size: NA; J: TRBJ2-3; D: NA; V: TRBV5-1; DNA: TGCGCCAGCACCCCTGGGGCGCACCCCGGCGATACGCAGTATTTT; CDR3: CASTPGAHPGDTQYF
size: NA; J: TRBJ2-4; D: NA; V: TRBV7-2; DNA: TGTGCCAGCAGCTCGGGAGGGGGCGGCAAAAACATTCAGTACTTC; CDR3: CASSSGGGGKNIQYF
size: few; J: TRBJ2-7; D: TRBD2; V: TRBV5-4; DNA: TGTGCCAGCAGCGGCGCTAGCGGATCCTACGAGCAGTACTTC; CDR3: CASSGASGSYEQYF
size: few; J: TRBJ2-5; D: TRBD1; V: TRBV15; DNA: TGTGCCACCAGCCATCGGGGACAGGGGAAAGAGACCCAGTACTTC; CDR3: CATSHRGQGKETQYF
size: NA; J: TRBJ2-5; D: TRBD2; V: TRBV29-1; DNA: TGCAGCGCCCTAGCGGGAGGGCGGGAGACCCAGTACTTC; CDR3: CSALAGGRETQYF
size: NA; J: TRBJ2-5; D: TRBD2; V: TRBV24-1; DNA: TGTGCCACCAGTGATACTTCGACTAGCGGTCCTGAGACCCAGTACTTC; CDR3: CATSDTSTSGPETQYF
size: medium-sized; J: TRBJ2-1; D: TRBD2; V: TRBV12-3/TRBV12-4; DNA: TGTGCCAGCAGTTTAGGTGGGACTAGCGGGAGAAATGAGCAGTTCTTC; CDR3: CASSLGGTSGRNEQFF
size: medium-sized; J: TRBJ2-7; D: TRBD1; V: TRBV20-1; DNA: TGCAGTGCTAGCCCCGGACAGGGGTTTGGCGAGCAGTACTTC; CDR3: CSASPGQGFGEQYF
size: medium-sized; J: TRBJ1-1; D: NA; V: TRBV4-3; DNA: TGCGCCAGCAGCCAAGATACAGTGAACACTGAAGCTTTCTTT; CDR3: CASSQDTVNTEAFF
size: medium-sized; J: TRBJ2-1; D: NA; V: TRBV7-3; DNA: TGTGCCAGCAGCTCATCGACTGATTCCTACAATGAGCAGTTCTTC; CDR3: CASSSSTDSYNEQFF
size: NA; J: TRBJ1-3; D: TRBD1; V: TRBV7-9; DNA: TGTGCCAGCAGCTCAGGGGGCTCTGGAAACACCATATATTTT; CDR3: CASSSGGSGNTIYF
size: medium-sized; J: TRBJ1-3; D: NA; V: TRBV18; DNA: TGTGCCAGCTCACCATCCAGCTCTGGAAACACCATATATTTT; CDR3: CASSPSSSGNTIYF
size: NA; J: TRBJ2-2; D: NA; V: TRBV6-5; DNA: TGTGCCAGCAGTTACGATGGCGGGAACACCGGGGAGCTGTTTTTT; CDR3: CASSYDGGNTGELFF
size: large; J: TRBJ1-2; D: NA; V: TRBV20-1; DNA: TGCAGTGCCCGGGTGGATGGCTACACCTTC; CDR3: CSARVDGYTF
size: medium-sized; J: TRBJ2-1; D: NA; V: TRBV5-1; DNA: TGCGCCAGCAGCCCGGATGCAGGAATATGGAATGAGCAGTTCTTC; CDR3: CASSPDAGIWNEQFF
size: few; J: TRBJ1-1; D: NA; V: TRBV4-3; DNA: TGCGCCAGCAGCCTCGGGGGGAATCGGAACACTGAAGCTTTCTTT; CDR3: CASSLGGNRNTEAFF
size: NA; J: TRBJ1-2; D: NA; V: TRBV21-1; DNA: TGTGCCAGCAGCAAGATGGTTAAGGCTCCCTACAGGGTTTTATATGGCTACACCTTC; CDR3: CASSKMVKAPYRVLYGYTF
size: few; J: TRBJ2-3; D: TRBD1; V: TRBV19; DNA: TGTGCCAGTAGTATTGGGACAGGTCGGGCAGATACGCAGTATTTT; CDR3: CASSIGTGRADTQYF